These 29 T cell receptor beta chains were all obtained from the same sample, sequenced in a study of identifying expanded T cells in peripheral blood. The assay was immunoSEQ multiplex PCR, and TCRdb's table has in-frame clones only and misses some. Of fewer than 110,000 clones in the sample, around 88% were seen once. The sequenced sample was blood. The source of these receptors is a person aged 18 to 75 in good health.

This clone was detected once. The V gene is TRBV29-1, the J gene TRBJ2-7, with TRBD1 matching 9 bases. The CDR3 has 16 amino acids. Germline V CDR1 and CDR2: SQVTM, ANQGSEA. The J segment lost 2 bases and the V segment lost 1 base, leaving 9 bases of the junction unmatched. CDR3 coding DNA: TGCAGCGTTGAAGGTGTACGGGACAGGGTACCCTACGAGCAGTACTTC. This translates into CSVEGVRDRVPYEQYF.

The chain uses TRBV7-2 and TRBJ2-5; TRBD1 agrees at 9 bases. After removal of 1 base from V and 10 bases from J, the junction contained 7 bases not matched to a gene. Germline V gives CDR1 SGHTA, CDR2 FQGNSA. This CDR3 region has 14 residues. CDR3 sequence (DNA): TGTGCCAGCAGCTTAGAACGAGGGACAGGGCACCAGTACTTC. Translated: CASSLERGTGHQYF.

The chain uses TRBV18 and TRBJ2-2, with 9 bases fitting TRBD1. After removal of 3 bases from V and 4 bases from J, the junction contained 15 bases not matched to a gene. This CDR3 region has 19 residues. CDR1 and CDR2 (germline): KGHSH, LQKENI. The DNA for the CDR3 is TGTGCCAGCTCACCGAAATTCTTACAGGGGGCCCTATTCACCGGGGAGCTGTTTTTT. Amino acids: CASSPKFLQGALFTGELFF.

This clone was detected only once. V usage is TRBV5-1 and J usage is TRBJ1-3, with TRBD1 matching over 9 bases. Germline assignment: CDR1 SGHRS and CDR2 YFSETQ. With V trimmed by 4 bases and J by 4 bases, 3 bases remained unmatched. The CDR3 spans 14 residues. The CDR3 DNA follows: TGCGCCAGCAGCCTCGGGACAGGGGGAAACACCATATATTTT. It translates to CASSLGTGGNTIYF.

This sequence joins TRBV5-4 and TRBJ1-6; a possible D gene is TRBD1 (6 bases). Trimming removed 0 bases from V and 6 bases from J, with 13 bases in between. There are 16 residues in the CDR3. Germline-derived CDR1 and CDR2 are SGHNT and YYREEE (reference sequence). CDR3 sequence reads: CASSLAGGLFNSPLHF. In DNA, the CDR3 is TGTGCCAGCAGCTTGGCTGGGGGGCTTTTTAATTCACCCCTCCACTTT.

This clone was recorded a few times. The chain couples TRBV7-6 to TRBJ2-7, with D possibly matching TRBD2 (5 bases). CDR3 size: 12 residues. The V end was cut by 5 bases, the J end by 4 bases, with 9 bases between. Germline CDR1 SGHVS, CDR2 FNYEAQ. In DNA, the CDR3 is TGTGCCAGCAGCCGGACGGGGTACGAGCAGTACTTC. Protein: CASSRTGYEQYF.

This rearrangement joins TRBV30 to TRBJ1-4, with 9 nucleotides matching TRBD1. This CDR3 is built from 16 residues. Germline V CDR1 and CDR2: GTSNPN, SVGIG (reference sequence). The V gene end was trimmed by 0 bases and the J gene end by 0 bases; junction bases not matched to a gene: 2. The CDR3 DNA reads as TGTGCCTGGAGTGTGGGACAGGGTGCAACTAATGAAAAACTGTTTTTT. Translation gives CAWSVGQGATNEKLFF.

The chain joins TRBV7-9 to TRBJ1-2; D is unclear. V lost 4 bases and J lost 6, with 15 bases in between. Germline V gives CDR1 SEHNR, CDR2 FQNEAQ (reference sequence). CDR3 length: 14 residues. This CDR3 reads CASSSRPVGDGYTF. As DNA, the CDR3 is TGTGCCAGCAGCTCGAGACCTGTGGGCGATGGCTACACCTTC.

V gene TRBV25-1 combines with J gene TRBJ1-2, with D perhaps TRBD1 (6 bases). This CDR3 has 16 residues. Trimming left V 2 bases short and J 2 bases short, with 15 bases between. CDR1 and CDR2 (germline): MGHDK, SYGVNS. The CDR3 nucleotides read TGTGCCAGCAGTGAAAAGGACAGTGGAGGAAACTATGGCTACACCTTC. Translated, it gives CASSEKDSGGNYGYTF.

The chain carries TRBV6-5 and TRBJ2-7; D call uncertain. The CDR3 covers 15 residues. The V and J ends lost 7 bases and 0 bases respectively, with 16 bases between them. Germline V gene data show CDR1 as MNHEY and CDR2 as SVGAGI. CDR3 nucleotides: TGTGCCAGCACCAGGTCGGCGATCTCCTCCTACGAGCAGTACTTC. It specifies CASTRSAISSYEQYF.

The genes are TRBV30 and TRBJ1-6; D may be TRBD1 (6 bases). This CDR3 region has 13 residues. Trimming shortened V by 3 bases and J by 10 bases, and 13 bases separated the two germline ends. Germline-derived CDR1 and CDR2 are GTSNPN and SVGIG (reference sequence). The chain's CDR3 is CAWRVGGRSPLHF. CDR3 DNA sequence: TGTGCCTGGAGAGTAGGGGGACGCTCACCCCTCCACTTT. Looking up the rest from reference TRBV30 and TRBJ1-6 gives the full variable domain: SQTIHQWPATLVQPVGSPLSLECTVEGTSNPNLYWYRQAAGRGLQLLFYSVGIGQISSEVPQNLSASRPQDRQFILSSKKLLLSDSGFYLCAWRVGGRSPLHFGNGTRLTVT.

This clone was seen a handful of times. The chain is built from TRBV27 and TRBJ1-2; TRBD1 might be the D (6 bases). This CDR3 spans 13 amino acids. Germline lookup yields CDR1 MNHEY and CDR2 SMNVEV (reference sequence). Trimming removed 5 bases at V and 4 bases at J, with 11 bases between. CDR3 in DNA: TGTGCCAGCAGTCACCCGGACAGCTATGGCTACACCTTC. Translation: CASSHPDSYGYTF.

A single count supports this clone. V usage is TRBV18 and J usage is TRBJ1-5; D remains unclear. CDR1 is KGHSH, CDR2 LQKENI, per germline. The CDR3 sequence is 16 residues long. V lost 1 base to trimming and J lost 1 base, with 11 bases between them. The CDR3 nucleotides are TGTGCCAGCTCACCACAAGGGTTGCGGAGCAATCAGCCCCAGCATTTT. Translated: CASSPQGLRSNQPQHF.

This clone has only one observation. The gene calls are TRBV6-1 and TRBJ2-7; D possibly uses TRBD1 or TRBD2 (5 bases each). Germline V CDR1 and CDR2: MNHNS, SASEGT. The germline V and J ends were trimmed by 4 bases and 7 bases, with 14 bases remaining between them. This CDR3 region has 13 residues. CDR3: CASSVLGDREQYF. CDR3 DNA sequence: TGTGCCAGCAGTGTTTTAGGGGACCGGGAGCAGTACTTC.

This clone was counted once. V and J are TRBV9 and TRBJ1-2; 8 bases fit TRBD1. Germline assignment: CDR1 SGDLS and CDR2 YYNGEE. J lost 6 bases, V lost 4 bases, and 8 bases had no gene match. The length of the CDR3 is 14 residues. The CDR3 coding sequence is TGTGCCAGCAGCCCTCGCAGGGGGCTAGATGGCTACACCTTC. Its translation is CASSPRRGLDGYTF.

This clone was seen just once. V and J are TRBV5-1 and TRBJ2-5, with D hard to call. The germline V and J ends were trimmed by 0 bases and 2 bases, with 14 bases remaining between them. CDR3 length: 16 amino acids. Germline assignment: CDR1 SGHRS and CDR2 YFSETQ. CDR3 nucleotides: TGCGCCAGCAGCTTGGCAGCAGGCGCCGGGCAAGAGACCCAGTACTTC. This sequence encodes CASSLAAGAGQETQYF.

The chain couples TRBV12-1 to TRBJ1-1. TRBV12-1 has pseudogene status. The CDR3 contains 11 residues. Here the CDR3 reads CASSLTTEAFF. The DNA of the CDR3 is TGTGCCAGCAGCTTGACCACTGAAGCTTTCTTT.

This clone turned up a few times. CDR3 sequence (DNA): TGTGCCAGCAGCTCCCTACCCAATTCACCCCTCCACTTT. This translates into CASSSLPNSPLHF. This sequence joins TRBV5-4 and TRBJ1-6; no reliable D call. The CDR3 totals 13 residues. Trimming removed 3 bases at V and 7 bases at J, with 8 bases between. Germline V lookup: CDR1 SGHNT, CDR2 YYREEE (reference sequence). Drawing the rest from reference TRBV5-4 and TRBJ1-6, the complete variable domain is ETGVTQSPTHLIKTRGQQVTLRCSSQSGHNTVSWYQQALGQGPQFIFQYYREEENGRGNFPPRFSGLQFPNYSSELNVNALELDDSALYLCASSSLPNSPLHFGNGTRLTVT.

This clone came up once. J is TRBJ2-7 and V is TRBV4-1; TRBD2 aligns across 7 bases. The CDR3 consists of 14 residues. J lost 2 bases, V lost 2 bases, and 3 bases had no gene match. Germline V lookup: CDR1 MGHRA, CDR2 YSYEKL. This CDR3 is CASSQNGGTYEQYF. The CDR3 nucleotides read TGCGCCAGCAGCCAAAACGGGGGGACCTACGAGCAGTACTTC.

This rearrangement joins TRBV7-2 to TRBJ1-2; 7 bases align to TRBD1. V was pared by 1 base and J by 2 bases, with 13 bases of the junction left unmatched. Looked up from germline, CDR1 is SGHTA and CDR2 is FQGNSA. This CDR3 contains 18 residues. DNA of the CDR3: TGTGCCAGCAGCTTAGTGCCCAATCTGGGACAGCGGAACTATGGCTACACCTTC. The encoded protein is CASSLVPNLGQRNYGYTF.

The rearrangement joins TRBV29-1 to TRBJ2-5; 10 bases fit TRBD2. This CDR3 has 14 amino acids. J lost 4 bases, V lost 2 bases, and 4 bases had no gene match. Per the germline V gene, CDR1 is SQVTM and CDR2 is ANQGSEA. CDR3 residues: CSVESGGAVETQYF. CDR3 bases: TGCAGCGTTGAAAGCGGGGGGGCAGTAGAGACCCAGTACTTC.

This clone appeared once. This chain connects TRBV20-1 to TRBJ1-2; D unresolved. The V gene's germline CDR1 is DFQATT and CDR2 SNEGSKA (reference sequence). The CDR3 extends over 11 amino acids. Trimming cost V 3 bases and J 3 bases, with 5 bases left between them. CDR3 residues: CSASTYYGYTF. The CDR3 DNA follows: TGCAGTGCTAGCACTTACTATGGCTACACCTTC.

The chain recombines TRBV15 with TRBJ2-7, with 7 bases matching TRBD1. The ends lost 1 base at V and 6 bases at J; junction bases unmatched: 3. The CDR3 is made up of 13 amino acids. CDR1 and CDR2 from the germline V gene are LNHNV and YYDKDF (reference sequence). The CDR3 region is CATSRGTGGEQYF. The CDR3, as DNA: TGTGCCACCAGCAGAGGGACAGGCGGCGAGCAGTACTTC.

The chain employs TRBV10-1 and TRBJ2-3, with 9 nucleotides matching TRBD2. Per germline, CDR1 WNHNN and CDR2 SYGVQD (reference sequence). This CDR3 contains 14 residues. The V segment lost 2 bases and the J segment 7 bases; nucleotides outside the gene matches: 4. Written as DNA, the CDR3 is TGCGCCAGCAGTGAGGCGGGGGGGCTGAATACGCAGTATTTT. Translated: CASSEAGGLNTQYF.

The V gene is TRBV10-3, the J gene TRBJ1-1; D call uncertain. V dropped 3 bases and J dropped 2 bases, with 13 bases sitting between them. The CDR3 runs 15 residues. The V gene's germline CDR1 is ENHRY and CDR2 SYGVKD. CDR3 loop: CAISDYRVGNTEAFF. The CDR3 DNA reads as TGTGCCATCAGTGATTACCGGGTGGGAAACACTGAAGCTTTCTTT.

With respect to this clone: Mismatch with germline at one junction end may stem from a read error. The chain uses TRBV10-1 and TRBJ1-2, with a tentative D call TRBD1 (6 bases). Germline assignment: CDR1 WNHNN and CDR2 SYGVQD (reference sequence). The CDR3 has 12 residues. Written as DNA, the CDR3 is TGCGCCAGCAACGACAGGAGGCTAGGAGGCTTCTTC. Protein product: CASNDRRLGGFF.

This clone was recorded once. The gene calls are TRBV7-8 and TRBJ2-7, with 12 nucleotides matching TRBD2. V lost 1 base, J lost 5 bases, and 9 bases stayed unmatched. The CDR3 is 17 residues long. Germline V lookup: CDR1 SGHVS, CDR2 FQNEAQ. The CDR3 is CASSLEASGGAPHEQYF. The CDR3 DNA reads as TGTGCCAGCAGCTTAGAGGCTAGCGGGGGGGCTCCCCACGAGCAGTACTTC.

In nucleotides, the CDR3 is TGTGCCAGCACGAGACAGGGACCTAGCACAGATACGCAGTATTTT. Translation: CASTRQGPSTDTQYF. The chain couples TRBV6-1 to TRBJ2-3; TRBD1 matches at 7 bases. The junction had 7 bases not matched to a gene; V was cut back by 7 bases and J by 0 bases. The CDR3 sequence is 15 residues long. CDR1 is MNHNS, CDR2 SASEGT, per germline.

The genes are TRBV6-6 and TRBJ1-2; D uncertain. CDR3 size: 11 residues. From germline, CDR1 is MNHNY and CDR2 SVGAGI (reference sequence). Trimming pared 8 bases from V and 10 bases from J, leaving 14 bases between. The CDR3 is CASFYPETYTF. The CDR3 DNA reads TGTGCCAGCTTCTACCCAGAGACCTACACCTTC.